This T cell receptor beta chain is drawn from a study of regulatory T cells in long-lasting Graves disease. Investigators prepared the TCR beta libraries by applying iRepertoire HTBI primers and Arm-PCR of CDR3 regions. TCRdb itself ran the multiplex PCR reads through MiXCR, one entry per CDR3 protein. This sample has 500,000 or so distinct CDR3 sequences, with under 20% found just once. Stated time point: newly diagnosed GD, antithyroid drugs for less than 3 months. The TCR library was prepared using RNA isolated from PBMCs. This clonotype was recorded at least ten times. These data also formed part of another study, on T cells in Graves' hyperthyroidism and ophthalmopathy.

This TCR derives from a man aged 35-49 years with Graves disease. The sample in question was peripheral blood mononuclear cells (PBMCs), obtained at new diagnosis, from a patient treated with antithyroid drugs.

CDR3 in amino acids: CSASETSGGSYEQYF. The CDR3 DNA is TGCAGTGCTAGCGAAACTAGCGGGGGCTCCTACGAGCAGTACTTC. The V and J genes are TRBV20-1 and TRBJ2-7; the match to TRBD2 covers 11 bases. The V gene's germline CDR1 is DFQATT and CDR2 SNEGSKA (reference sequence). This CDR3 has 15 residues. V dropped 3 bases and J dropped 0; count of bases not matched to a gene: 4.